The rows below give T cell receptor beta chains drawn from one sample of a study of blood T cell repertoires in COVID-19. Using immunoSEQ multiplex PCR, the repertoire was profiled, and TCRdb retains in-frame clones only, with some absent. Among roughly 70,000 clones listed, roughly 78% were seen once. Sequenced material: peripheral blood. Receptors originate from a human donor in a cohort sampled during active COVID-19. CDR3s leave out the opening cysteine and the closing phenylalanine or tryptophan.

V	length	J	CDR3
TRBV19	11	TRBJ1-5	ASSQQGNQPQH
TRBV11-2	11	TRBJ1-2	ASRAVGSYGYT
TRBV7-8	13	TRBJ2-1	ASSAASGRYNEQF
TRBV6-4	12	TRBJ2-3	ASSDSGSADTQY
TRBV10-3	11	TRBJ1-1	AISEGASTEAF
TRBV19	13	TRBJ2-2	ASSIGDRGTGELF
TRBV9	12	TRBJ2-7	ASSAGGISYEQY
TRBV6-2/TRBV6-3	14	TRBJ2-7	ASSYQGLAGGYEQY
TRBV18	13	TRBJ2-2	ASSERLANTGELF
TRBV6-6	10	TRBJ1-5	ASSSTDQPQH
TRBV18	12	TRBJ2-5	ASTLGDRGETQY
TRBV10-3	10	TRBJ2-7	AIPGLSYEQY
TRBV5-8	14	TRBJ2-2	ASSSESGFWSGELF
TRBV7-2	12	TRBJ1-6	ASSPRQGRSPLH
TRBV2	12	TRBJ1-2	ASSGQLNRGGYT
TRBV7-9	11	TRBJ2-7	ASSLAGTYEQY
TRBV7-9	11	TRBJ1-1	ASSLVVNTEAF
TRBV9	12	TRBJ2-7	ASSDGSGSYEQY
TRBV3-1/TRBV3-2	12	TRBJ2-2	ASSPSFNTGELF
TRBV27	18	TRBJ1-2	ASSFRHHGLGRGDFYGYT
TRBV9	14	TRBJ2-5	ASSGTSGRGLETQY
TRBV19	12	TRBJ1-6	ASRPGQDNSPLH
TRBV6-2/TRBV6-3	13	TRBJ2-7	ASSYSKLATYEQY
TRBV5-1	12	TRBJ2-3	ASSLDRTTDTQY
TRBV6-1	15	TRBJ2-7	ASSGTSGGGYSYEQY
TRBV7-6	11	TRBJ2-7	ASSSTGSYEQY
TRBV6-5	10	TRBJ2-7	ASSYKEGRQY
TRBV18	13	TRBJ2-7	ASSPPGGLLYEQY
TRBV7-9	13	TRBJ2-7	ASSATGTGVHEQY
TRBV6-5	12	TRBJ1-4	ASSYEGAGEKLF
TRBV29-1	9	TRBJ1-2	SVTTGYGYT
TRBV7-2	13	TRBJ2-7	ASSLGGRGIYEQY
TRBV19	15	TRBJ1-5	ASSIVPTGKANQPQH